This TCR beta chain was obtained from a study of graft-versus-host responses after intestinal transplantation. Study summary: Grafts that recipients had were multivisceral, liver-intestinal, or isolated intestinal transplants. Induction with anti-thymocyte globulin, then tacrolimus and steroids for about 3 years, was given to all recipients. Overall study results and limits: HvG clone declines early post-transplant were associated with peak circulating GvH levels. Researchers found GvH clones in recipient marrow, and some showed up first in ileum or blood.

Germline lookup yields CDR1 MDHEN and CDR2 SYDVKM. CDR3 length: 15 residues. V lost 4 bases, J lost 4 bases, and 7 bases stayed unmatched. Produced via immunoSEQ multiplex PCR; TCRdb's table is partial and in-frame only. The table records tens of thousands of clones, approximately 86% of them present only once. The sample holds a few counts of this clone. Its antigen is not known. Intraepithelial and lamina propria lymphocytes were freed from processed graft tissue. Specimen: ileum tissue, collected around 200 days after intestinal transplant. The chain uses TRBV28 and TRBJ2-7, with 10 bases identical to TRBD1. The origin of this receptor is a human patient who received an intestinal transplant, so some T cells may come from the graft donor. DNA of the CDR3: TGTGCCAGCAGTTCCCTAACGGGACAGGGGTACGAGCAGTACTTC. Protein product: CASSSLTGQGYEQYF.